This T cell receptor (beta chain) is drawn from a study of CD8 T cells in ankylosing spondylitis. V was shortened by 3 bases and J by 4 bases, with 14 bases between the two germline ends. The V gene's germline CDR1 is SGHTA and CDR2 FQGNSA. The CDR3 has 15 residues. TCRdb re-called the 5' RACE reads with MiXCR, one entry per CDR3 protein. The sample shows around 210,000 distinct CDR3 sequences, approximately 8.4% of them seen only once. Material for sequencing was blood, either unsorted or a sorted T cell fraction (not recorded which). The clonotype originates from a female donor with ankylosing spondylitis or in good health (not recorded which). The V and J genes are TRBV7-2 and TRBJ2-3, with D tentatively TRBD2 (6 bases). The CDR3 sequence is CASSLSWRESDTQYF. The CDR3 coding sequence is TGTGCCAGCAGCTTGAGCTGGAGGGAGTCAGATACGCAGTATTTT.